The clone carrying this TCR beta chain has at least ten counts. The antigen remains undetermined. This sample is part of a study of early T cells in non-severe SARS-CoV-2 infection. Across the study: The sequenced material was bulk RNA from unsorted whole blood, and its chains were unpaired. The study's findings and limits: Matches to VDJdb favored anti-spike CD8 responses and missed private and CD4 specificities.

Researchers attached unique molecular identifiers to individual cDNA molecules. MiXCR was run by TCRdb on the 5' RACE reads, yielding one entry per CDR3 protein. The sample records about 110,000 distinct CDR3 sequences, about 12% being singletons. Trimming took off 4 bases at V and 0 bases at J, with 15 bases between the two ends. CDR3 length: 16 amino acids. Germline assignment: CDR1 PRHDT and CDR2 FYEKMQ (reference sequence). Input material: whole blood. The V gene is TRBV13, the J gene TRBJ2-5; a possible D gene is TRBD2 (5 bases). The source of this sequence is an adult who was a healthcare worker with PCR-confirmed SARS-CoV-2 infection or an uninfected control (not recorded which). For the CDR3, the DNA is TGTGCCAGCAGCTGGCTGGGAGACGAGTACCAAGAGACCCAGTACTTC. This sequence encodes CASSWLGDEYQETQYF.